Below are 11 T cell receptor beta chains sequenced from a single sample in a study of blood T cells in healthy people across ages. A J-beta primer mix and a sample-barcoded 5' primer were used in a second PCR of about 7 to 12 cycles. TCRdb re-derived calls from the 5' RACE reads in MiXCR, one entry per CDR3 protein. The sample comprises about 730,000 distinct CDR3 sequences, roughly two fifths of which are singletons, and 20% to 25% rests with the top ten. The sequencing input was blood. These TCRs come from a woman aged 60-70 years in good health.

Concerning this clonotype itself: A much larger clonotype is one base distant, so this may be a read error. This chain joins TRBV6-2 or TRBV6-3 and TRBJ2-5, with 11 bases matching TRBD2. Looked up from germline, CDR1 is MNHEY and CDR2 is SVGEGT. The J segment lost 0 bases and the V segment lost 6 bases, leaving 6 bases of the junction unmatched. The CDR3 has 16 residues. The CDR3 loop is CASRETSGIHQETQYF. Written as DNA, the CDR3 is TGTGCCAGCAGGGAGACTAGCGGGATCCACCAAGAGACCCAGTACTTC.

As to this clonotype: Being one base from a much bigger clone, this may be a read error. The V and J genes are TRBV24-1 and TRBJ2-7; D gene unclear. Trimming left V 3 bases short and J 7 bases short, with 15 bases between. The CDR3 length is 14 residues. CDR1 KGHDR and CDR2 SFDVKD come from the germline V gene. CDR3 nucleotides: TGTGCCACCAGTGATCCCTCAACCTCCAATGAGCAGTACTTC. Amino acids: CATSDPSTSNEQYF.

This clonotype came up once. The chain has TRBV5-1 and TRBJ2-7, with TRBD2 matching 9 bases. Germline CDR1 and CDR2: SGHRS and YFSETQ. This CDR3 has 15 amino acids. V lost 5 bases to trimming and J lost 7 bases; unmatched junction nucleotides: 13. The CDR3 loop reads CASSLAISGSNEQYF. CDR3 nucleotide sequence: TGCGCCAGCAGTCTAGCCATTAGCGGGAGCAATGAGCAGTACTTC.

This clonotype showed up many times. The rearrangement uses TRBV20-1 and TRBJ2-7, with TRBD1 identical over 9 bases. The germline gives CDR1 DFQATT, CDR2 SNEGSKA (reference sequence). The CDR3 length is 13 residues. After removal of 7 bases from V and 9 bases from J, the junction contained 13 bases not matched to a gene. The CDR3 loop is CSVMGAQGAVQYF. As DNA, the CDR3 is TGCAGTGTGATGGGGGCACAGGGGGCCGTGCAGTACTTC.

CDR3 residues: CSESGQGTEETQYF. In DNA form, the CDR3 reads TGCAGTGAGTCGGGACAGGGGACCGAAGAGACCCAGTACTTC. The J gene is TRBJ2-5, the V gene TRBV20-1, with 10 bases matching TRBD1. CDR1 is DFQATT, CDR2 SNEGSKA, per germline (reference sequence). The CDR3 contains 14 residues. With 7 bases clipped from V and 3 bases from J, the junction kept 8 bases outside the gene matches.

The chain has TRBV4-1 and TRBJ2-3, with D perhaps matching TRBD2 (7 bases). There are 15 residues in the CDR3. Trimming shortened V by 1 base and J by 4 bases, and 12 bases separated the two germline ends. Germline-derived CDR1 and CDR2 are MGHRA and YSYEKL. CDR3 loop: CASSQAGGRADTQYF. Written as DNA, the CDR3 is TGCGCCAGCAGCCAAGCGGGGGGCCGCGCAGATACGCAGTATTTT.

The chain employs TRBV29-1 and TRBJ2-7; a weak D match, TRBD2 (6 bases). This CDR3 is 16 amino acids long. Germline V CDR1 and CDR2: SQVTM, ANQGSEA. Trimming removed 7 bases at V and 1 base at J, with 23 bases between. CDR3 bases: TGCAGCGGGGACTCTTTCAAATGGGAGCGGTCCTACGAGCAGTACTTC. Translation gives CSGDSFKWERSYEQYF.

This clonotype was counted between two and nine times. The chain carries TRBV20-1 and TRBJ2-3, with 7 bases that match TRBD2. The CDR3 contains 15 residues. V shed 0 bases and J 5 bases; nucleotides not matched to a gene: 8. CDR1 and CDR2 from the germline V gene are DFQATT and SNEGSKA (reference sequence). CDR3 DNA: TGCAGTGCTAGAGATCTCGCGGGAGACATAGATACGCAGTATTTT. It is translated as CSARDLAGDIDTQYF.

This clonotype turned up a few times. The chain is built from TRBV28 and TRBJ2-3, with TRBD2 as a possible D gene (6 bases). Germline CDR1 is MDHEN and CDR2 is SYDVKM. The CDR3 is 16 amino acids. V was shortened by 8 bases and J by 2 bases, with 20 bases between the two germline ends. CDR3 region: CASCPGQGGVTDTQYF. The DNA of the CDR3 is TGTGCCAGCTGTCCCGGGCAGGGCGGGGTCACAGATACGCAGTATTTT.

This clonotype was recorded at least ten times. The J gene is TRBJ2-3, the V gene TRBV2; 8 bases fit TRBD2. Germline lookup yields CDR1 SNHLY and CDR2 FYNNEI. The V segment lost 6 bases and the J segment 4 bases; nucleotides outside the gene matches: 6. This CDR3 is built from 14 residues. CDR3 amino acids: CASSTGLVSDTQYF. In DNA, the CDR3 is TGTGCCAGCAGCACGGGACTAGTTTCAGATACGCAGTATTTT.

V usage is TRBV27 and J usage is TRBJ2-1, with D possibly matching TRBD2 (6 bases). V was cut by 6 bases and J by 2 bases, with 17 bases left in between. Germline CDR1 MNHEY, CDR2 SMNVEV (reference sequence). The CDR3 has 16 residues. In DNA, the CDR3 is TGTGCCAGCAGCACAAACTGGGACTGGACCTACAATGAGCAGTTCTTC. The encoded protein is CASSTNWDWTYNEQFF.